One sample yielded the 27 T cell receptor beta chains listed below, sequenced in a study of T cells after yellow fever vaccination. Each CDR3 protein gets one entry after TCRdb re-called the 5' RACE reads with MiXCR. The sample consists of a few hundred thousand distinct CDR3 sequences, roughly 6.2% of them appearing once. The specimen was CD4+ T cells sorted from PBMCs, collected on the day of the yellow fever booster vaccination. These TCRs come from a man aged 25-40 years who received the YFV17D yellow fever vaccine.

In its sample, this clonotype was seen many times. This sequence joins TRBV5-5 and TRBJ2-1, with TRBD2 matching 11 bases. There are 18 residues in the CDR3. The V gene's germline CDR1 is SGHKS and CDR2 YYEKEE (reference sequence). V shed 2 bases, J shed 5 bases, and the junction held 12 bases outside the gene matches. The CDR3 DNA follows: TGTGCCAGCAGCTTTTTGATGCCCGGGACTAGCGGAAACAATGAGCAGTTCTTC. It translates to CASSFLMPGTSGNNEQFF.

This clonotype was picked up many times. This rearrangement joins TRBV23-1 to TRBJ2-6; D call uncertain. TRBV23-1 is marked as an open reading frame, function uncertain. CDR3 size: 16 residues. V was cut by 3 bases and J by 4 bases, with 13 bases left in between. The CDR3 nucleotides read TGCGCCAGCAGTCAGTGCGACTGCTTGGGGGCCAACGTCCTGACTTTC. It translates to CASSQCDCLGANVLTF.

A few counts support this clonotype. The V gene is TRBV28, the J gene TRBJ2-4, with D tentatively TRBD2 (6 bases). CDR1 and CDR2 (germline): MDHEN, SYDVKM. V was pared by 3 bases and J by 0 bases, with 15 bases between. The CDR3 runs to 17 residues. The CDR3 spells CASSFLAAGEAKNIQYF. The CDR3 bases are TGTGCCAGCAGTTTTCTGGCAGCGGGTGAAGCCAAAAACATTCAGTACTTC.

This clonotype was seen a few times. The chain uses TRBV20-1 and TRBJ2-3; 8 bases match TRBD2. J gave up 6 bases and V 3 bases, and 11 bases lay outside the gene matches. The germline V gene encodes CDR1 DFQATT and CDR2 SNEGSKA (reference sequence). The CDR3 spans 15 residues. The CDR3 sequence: CSASSEREIADTQYF. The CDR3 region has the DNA TGCAGTGCTAGTTCCGAGCGGGAGATAGCGGATACGCAGTATTTT.

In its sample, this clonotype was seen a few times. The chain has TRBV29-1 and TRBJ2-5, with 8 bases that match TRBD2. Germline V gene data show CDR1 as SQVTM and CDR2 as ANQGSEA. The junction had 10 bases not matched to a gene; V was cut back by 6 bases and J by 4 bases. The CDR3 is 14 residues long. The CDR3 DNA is TGCAGCGTCCTACCCTGGACTAGCAGAGAGACCCAGTACTTC. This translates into CSVLPWTSRETQYF. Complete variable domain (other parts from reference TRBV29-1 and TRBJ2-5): SAVISQKPSRDICQRGTSLTIQCQVDSQVTMMFWYRQQPGQSLTLIATANQGSEATYESGFVIDKFPISRPNLTFSTLTVSNMSPEDSSIYLCSVLPWTSRETQYFGPGTRLLVL.

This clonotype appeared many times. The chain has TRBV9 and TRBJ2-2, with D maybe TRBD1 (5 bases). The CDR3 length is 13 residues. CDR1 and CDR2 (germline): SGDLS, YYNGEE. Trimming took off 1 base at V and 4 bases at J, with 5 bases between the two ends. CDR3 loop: CASSVRGTGELFF. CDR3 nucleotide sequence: TGTGCCAGCAGCGTAAGGGGCACCGGGGAGCTGTTTTTT.

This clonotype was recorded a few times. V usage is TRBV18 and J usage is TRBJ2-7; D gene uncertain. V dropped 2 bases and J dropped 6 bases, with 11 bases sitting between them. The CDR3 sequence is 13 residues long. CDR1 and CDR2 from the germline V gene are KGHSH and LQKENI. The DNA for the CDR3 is TGTGCCAGCTCACCAAACAGCGAGGCCGAGCAGTACTTC. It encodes CASSPNSEAEQYF.

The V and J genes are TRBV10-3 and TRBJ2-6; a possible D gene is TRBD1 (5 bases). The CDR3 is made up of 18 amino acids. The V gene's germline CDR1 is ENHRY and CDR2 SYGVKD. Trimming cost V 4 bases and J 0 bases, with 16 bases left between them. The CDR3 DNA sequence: TGTGCCATCAGTGTTGGGGCTGGCGTTTTCTCTGGGGCCAACGTCCTGACTTTC. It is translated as CAISVGAGVFSGANVLTF.

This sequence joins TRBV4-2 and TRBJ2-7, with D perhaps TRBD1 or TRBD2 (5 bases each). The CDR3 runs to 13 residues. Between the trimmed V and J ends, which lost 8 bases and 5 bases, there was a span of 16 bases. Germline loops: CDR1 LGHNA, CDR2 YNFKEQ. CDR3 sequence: CASRPGGDNEQYF. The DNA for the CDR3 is TGTGCCAGCCGCCCTGGGGGAGATAACGAGCAGTACTTC.

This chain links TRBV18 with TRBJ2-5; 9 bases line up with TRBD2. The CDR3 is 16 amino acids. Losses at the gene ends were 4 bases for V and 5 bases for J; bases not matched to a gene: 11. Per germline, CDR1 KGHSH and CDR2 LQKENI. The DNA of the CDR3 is TGTGCCAGCTCACTAAGCGGTAGCGGGAGTGCGGAGACCCAGTACTTC. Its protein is CASSLSGSGSAETQYF.

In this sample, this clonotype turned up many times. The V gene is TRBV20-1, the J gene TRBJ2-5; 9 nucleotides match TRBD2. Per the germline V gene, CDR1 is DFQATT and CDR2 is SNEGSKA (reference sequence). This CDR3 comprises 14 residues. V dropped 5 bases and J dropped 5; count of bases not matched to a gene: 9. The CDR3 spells CSALLAGPGETQYF. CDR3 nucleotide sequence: TGCAGTGCTCTTCTAGCGGGACCGGGGGAGACCCAGTACTTC.

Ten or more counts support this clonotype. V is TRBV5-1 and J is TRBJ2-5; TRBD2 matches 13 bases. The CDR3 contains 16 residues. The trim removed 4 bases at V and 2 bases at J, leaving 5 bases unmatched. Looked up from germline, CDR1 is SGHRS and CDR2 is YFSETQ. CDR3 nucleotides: TGCGCCAGCAGCCCACTAGCGGGAGGGTTGCAAGAGACCCAGTACTTC. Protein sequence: CASSPLAGGLQETQYF.

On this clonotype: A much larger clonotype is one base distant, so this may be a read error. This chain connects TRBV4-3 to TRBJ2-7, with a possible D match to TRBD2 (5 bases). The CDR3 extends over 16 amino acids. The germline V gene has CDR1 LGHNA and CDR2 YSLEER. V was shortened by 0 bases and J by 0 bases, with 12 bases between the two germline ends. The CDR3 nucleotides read TGCGCCAGCAGCCAAGACTACCTGGAGGTCTCCTACGAGCAGTACTTC. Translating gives CASSQDYLEVSYEQYF.

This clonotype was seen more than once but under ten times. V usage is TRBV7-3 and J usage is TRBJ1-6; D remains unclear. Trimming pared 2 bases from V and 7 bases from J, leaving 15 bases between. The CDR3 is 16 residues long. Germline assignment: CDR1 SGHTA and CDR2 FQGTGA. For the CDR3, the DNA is TGTGCCAGCAGCTTAGGGCAGGCTGGAACGAATTCACCCCTCCACTTT. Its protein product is CASSLGQAGTNSPLHF.

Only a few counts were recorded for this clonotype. In DNA form, the CDR3 reads TGTGCCAGCAGCCAAGGGACAAACCGAGGTGAGCAGTTCTTC. Amino acids: CASSQGTNRGEQFF. The V gene is TRBV7-2, the J gene TRBJ2-1; tentatively, D is TRBD1 (6 bases). This CDR3 contains 14 residues. V was pared by 5 bases and J by 9 bases, with 17 bases between. Germline lookup yields CDR1 SGHTA and CDR2 FQGNSA.

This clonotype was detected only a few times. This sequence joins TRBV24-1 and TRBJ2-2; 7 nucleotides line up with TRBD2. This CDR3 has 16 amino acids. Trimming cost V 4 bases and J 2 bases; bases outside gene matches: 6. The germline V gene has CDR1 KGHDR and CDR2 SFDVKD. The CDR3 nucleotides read TGTGCCACCAGTGACGGGGGGAGGGCCAACACCGGGGAGCTGTTTTTT. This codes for CATSDGGRANTGELFF.

CDR3 DNA sequence: TGTGCCAGTCTTACAAGGACCTTC. Protein: CASLTRTF. This chain links TRBV5-6 with TRBJ1-2; D unresolved. Trimming took 8 bases from V and 14 from J, leaving 10 bases between them. Germline V lookup: CDR1 SGHDT, CDR2 YYEEEE. The CDR3 is 8 residues long.

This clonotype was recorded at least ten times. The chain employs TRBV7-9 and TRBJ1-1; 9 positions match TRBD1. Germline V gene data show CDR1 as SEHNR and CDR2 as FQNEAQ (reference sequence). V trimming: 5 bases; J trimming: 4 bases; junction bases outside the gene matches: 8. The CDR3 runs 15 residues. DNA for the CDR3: TGTGCCAGCAGCGCCCGACAGGGGGTGACCACTGAAGCTTTCTTT. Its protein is CASSARQGVTTEAFF.

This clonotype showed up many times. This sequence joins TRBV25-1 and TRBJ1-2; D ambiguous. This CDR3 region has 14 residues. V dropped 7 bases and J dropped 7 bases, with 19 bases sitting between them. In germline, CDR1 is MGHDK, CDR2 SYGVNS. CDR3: CASTLSGKPSGYTF. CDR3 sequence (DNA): TGTGCCAGCACCCTGTCTGGGAAACCCTCTGGCTACACCTTC.

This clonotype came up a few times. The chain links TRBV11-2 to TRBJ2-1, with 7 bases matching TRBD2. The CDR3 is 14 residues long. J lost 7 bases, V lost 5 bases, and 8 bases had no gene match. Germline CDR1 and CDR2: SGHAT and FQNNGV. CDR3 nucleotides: TGTGCCAGCAGCCGCGGGAGAGGGCCGAATGAGCAGTTCTTC. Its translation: CASSRGRGPNEQFF. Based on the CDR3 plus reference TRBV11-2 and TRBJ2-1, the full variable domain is EAGVAQSPRYKIIEKRQSVAFWCNPISGHATLYWYQQILGQGPKLLIQFQNNGVVDDSQLPKDRFSAERLKGVDSTLKIQPAKLEDSAVYLCASSRGRGPNEQFFGPGTRLTVL.

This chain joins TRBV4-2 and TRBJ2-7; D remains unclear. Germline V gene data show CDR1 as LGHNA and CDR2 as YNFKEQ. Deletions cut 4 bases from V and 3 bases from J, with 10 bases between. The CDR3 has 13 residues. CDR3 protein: CASSPSDFYEQYF. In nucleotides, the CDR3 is TGTGCCAGCAGCCCCTCAGACTTCTACGAGCAGTACTTC.

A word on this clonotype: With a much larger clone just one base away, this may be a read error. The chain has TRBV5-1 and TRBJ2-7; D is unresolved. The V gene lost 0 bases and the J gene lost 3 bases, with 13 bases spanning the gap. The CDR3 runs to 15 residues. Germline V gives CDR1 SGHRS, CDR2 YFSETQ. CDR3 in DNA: TGCGCCAGCAGCTTGGAGGCCAGGACCCACTACGAGCAGTACTTC. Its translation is CASSLEARTHYEQYF.

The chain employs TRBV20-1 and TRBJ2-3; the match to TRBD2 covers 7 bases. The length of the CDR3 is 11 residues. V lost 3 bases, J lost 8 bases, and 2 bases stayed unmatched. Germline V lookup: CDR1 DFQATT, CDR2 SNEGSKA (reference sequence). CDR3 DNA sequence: TGCAGTGCTAGCAGGGAGGGTACGCAGTATTTT. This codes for CSASREGTQYF.

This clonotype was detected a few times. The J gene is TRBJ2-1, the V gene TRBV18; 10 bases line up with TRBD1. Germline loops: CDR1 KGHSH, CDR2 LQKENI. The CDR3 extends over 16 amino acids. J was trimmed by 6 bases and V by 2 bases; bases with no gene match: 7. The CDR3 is CASSPNSGQGINEQFF. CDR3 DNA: TGTGCCAGCTCACCAAATTCGGGACAGGGGATCAATGAGCAGTTCTTC. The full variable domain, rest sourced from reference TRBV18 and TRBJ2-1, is NAGVMQNPRHLVRRRGQEARLRCSPMKGHSHVYWYRQLPEEGLKFMVYLQKENIIDESGMPKERFSAEFPKEGPSILRIQQVVRGDSAAYFCASSPNSGQGINEQFFGPGTRLTVL.

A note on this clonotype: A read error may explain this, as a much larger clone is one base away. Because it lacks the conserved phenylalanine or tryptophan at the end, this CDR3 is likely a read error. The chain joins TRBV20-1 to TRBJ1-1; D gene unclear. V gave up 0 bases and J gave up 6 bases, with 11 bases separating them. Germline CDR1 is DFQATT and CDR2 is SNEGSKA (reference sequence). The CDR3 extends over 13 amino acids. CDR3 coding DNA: TGCAGTGCTAGAGAAACGGTGAGACCTGAAGCTTTCCTT. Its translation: CSARETVRPEAFL.

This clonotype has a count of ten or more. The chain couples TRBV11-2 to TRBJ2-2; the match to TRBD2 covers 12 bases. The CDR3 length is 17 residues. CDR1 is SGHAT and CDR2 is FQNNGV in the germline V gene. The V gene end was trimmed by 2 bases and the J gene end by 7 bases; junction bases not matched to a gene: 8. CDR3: CASSLHTSGRYNGELFF. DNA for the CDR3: TGTGCCAGCAGCTTACATACTAGCGGGAGGTACAACGGGGAGCTGTTTTTT. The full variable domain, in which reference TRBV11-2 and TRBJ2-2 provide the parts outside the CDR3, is EAGVAQSPRYKIIEKRQSVAFWCNPISGHATLYWYQQILGQGPKLLIQFQNNGVVDDSQLPKDRFSAERLKGVDSTLKIQPAKLEDSAVYLCASSLHTSGRYNGELFFGEGSRLTVL.

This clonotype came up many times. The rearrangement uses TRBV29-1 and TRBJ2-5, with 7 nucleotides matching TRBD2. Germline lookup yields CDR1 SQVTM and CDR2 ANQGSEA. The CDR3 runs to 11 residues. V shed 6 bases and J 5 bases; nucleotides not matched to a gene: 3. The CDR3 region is CSVISGETQYF. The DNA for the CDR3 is TGCAGCGTGATTAGCGGGGAGACCCAGTACTTC. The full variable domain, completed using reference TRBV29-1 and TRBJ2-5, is SAVISQKPSRDICQRGTSLTIQCQVDSQVTMMFWYRQQPGQSLTLIATANQGSEATYESGFVIDKFPISRPNLTFSTLTVSNMSPEDSSIYLCSVISGETQYFGPGTRLLVL.